Listed below are T cell receptor beta chains from one sample, sequenced in a study of CD8 T cells in Susac syndrome. MiXCR, applied by TCRdb to the immunoSEQ multiplex PCR reads, yields one record per CDR3 protein. Of 150,000 to 200,000 distinct CDR3 sequences in the sample, approximately 93% were seen once. The sequencing input was CD4+ T cells from PBMCs. The receptors derive from a human donor in good health. The CDR3 runs from the conserved cysteine through the conserved F or W. The D gene is left open where the match is weak.

v_gene	j_gene	d_gene	CDR3aa	CDR3nt
TRBV7-9	TRBJ2-2	NA	CASSPFSNTGELFF	TGTGCCAGCAGCCCCTTCTCGAACACCGGGGAGCTGTTTTTT
TRBV20-1	TRBJ2-5	NA	CSAGEGTFQETQYF	TGCAGTGCCGGCGAAGGGACCTTCCAAGAGACCCAGTACTTC
TRBV2	TRBJ1-1	TRBD1	CASSPDRVSNTEAFF	TGTGCCAGCAGCCCGGACAGGGTCTCGAACACTGAAGCTTTCTTT
TRBV19	TRBJ2-3	TRBD2	CASAGGTWSDTQYF	TGTGCCAGTGCCGGGGGGACGTGGTCAGATACGCAGTATTTT
TRBV18	TRBJ1-1	TRBD1	CASSDRTGVNTEAFF	TGTGCCAGCTCAGATCGGACAGGGGTGAACACTGAAGCTTTCTTT
TRBV28	TRBJ2-7	TRBD2	CASSVATSGVYEQYF	TGTGCCAGCAGTGTAGCGACTAGCGGGGTCTACGAGCAGTACTTC
TRBV29-1	TRBJ2-2	TRBD1	CSVELHEGAGTGELFF	TGCAGCGTTGAACTACACGAGGGGGCGGGCACCGGGGAGCTGTTTTTT
TRBV3-1	TRBJ1-6	NA	CASSQDGRVGSPLHF	TGTGCCAGCAGCCAAGATGGCAGGGTTGGATCACCCCTCCACTTT
TRBV7-3	TRBJ1-2	TRBD1	CASSLLRGPYGYTF	TGTGCCAGCAGCTTACTCAGGGGGCCCTATGGCTACACCTTC
TRBV2	TRBJ1-5	NA	CASSEVGRGWGNQPQHF	TGTGCCAGCAGTGAAGTGGGAAGGGGCTGGGGCAATCAGCCCCAGCATTTT
TRBV7-3	TRBJ1-1	NA	CASSLSGQAEAFF	TGTGCCAGCAGCTTATCGGGGCAGGCTGAAGCTTTCTTT